The clone carrying this T cell receptor (beta chain) showed up many times. Its matching antigen is unknown. This sample was taken from a study of T cells after posttransplantation cyclophosphamide. V was trimmed by 1 base and J by 1 base, leaving 11 bases between them. CDR3 length: 17 residues. Germline V gene lookup returns CDR1 ENHRY and CDR2 SYGVKD. The related graft donor's blood sample was taken on the day of bone marrow donation. Here immunoSEQ multiplex PCR was the method, and the copy in TCRdb shows in-frame clones only, minus some. The record shows about 37,000 clones for this sample, with no singletons present. General observations from the study: TRB overlap between skin or GI tissue T cells and blood was limited. Recipient CMV seropositivity and CMV reactivation strongly tracked TRB clonality. Later blood repertoires were often dominated by clones from the donor CD8+ memory compartment.

The rearrangement uses TRBV10-3 and TRBJ1-6; a possible D gene is TRBD1 (5 bases). This clonotype was sampled from a man younger than 45 in good health and a related stem cell transplant donor. The sequenced sample consisted of PBMCs. Here the CDR3 reads CAISELTVLSYNSPLHF. The DNA for the CDR3 is TGTGCCATCAGTGAGTTGACAGTTCTGTCCTATAATTCACCCCTCCACTTT.